These 25 T cell receptor beta chains came from one sample sequenced in a study of T cells in Graves' hyperthyroidism and ophthalmopathy. Amplified regions were TCR beta CDR3 sequences from RNA transcripts. TCR CDR3 regions were first amplified by RT-PCR with HTBI primers. One entry per CDR3 protein results from TCRdb running MiXCR on the multiplex PCR reads. The sample includes 500,000 to 600,000 distinct CDR3 sequences, 40% to 55% seen only once; the top ten take about 45%. Sequenced material: peripheral blood or thyroid tissue (not recorded which). The receptor source for this set is an adult woman with Graves' disease, either hyperthyroidism or ophthalmopathy (not recorded which).

The rearrangement links TRBV7-9 to TRBJ1-1, with D perhaps TRBD1 (5 bases). Germline-derived CDR1 and CDR2 are SEHNR and FQNEAQ (reference sequence). The V end lost 5 bases, the J end lost 0 bases, and 10 bases lay between the germline ends. The CDR3 totals 14 residues. The CDR3 loop is CASSKRDLNTEAFF. DNA for the CDR3: TGTGCCAGCAGCAAGCGGGACCTGAACACTGAAGCTTTCTTT.

This clonotype was seen a handful of times. The chain recombines TRBV20-1 with TRBJ1-6; possibly TRBD1 for D (6 bases). The CDR3 has 13 amino acids. Looked up from germline, CDR1 is DFQATT and CDR2 is SNEGSKA (reference sequence). V was shortened by 3 bases and J by 10 bases, with 13 bases between the two germline ends. CDR3 region: CSASNRDWSPLHF. The DNA of the CDR3 is TGCAGTGCTAGCAACAGGGATTGGTCACCCCTCCACTTT.

This chain joins TRBV20-1 and TRBJ1-1; 10 nucleotides line up with TRBD1. Trimming removed 5 bases from V and 8 bases from J; junction bases left unmatched: 5. Germline CDR1 DFQATT, CDR2 SNEGSKA (reference sequence). The CDR3 is 12 amino acids. The CDR3 loop is CSAPSTGGEAFF. The CDR3 coding sequence is TGCAGTGCTCCTTCGACAGGGGGCGAAGCTTTCTTT.

This clonotype appeared a few times. The V gene is TRBV9, the J gene TRBJ1-2; 7 nucleotides align to TRBD1. J lost 8 bases, V lost 4 bases, and 5 bases had no gene match. Germline-derived CDR1 and CDR2 are SGDLS and YYNGEE. The CDR3 sequence is 12 residues long. Here the CDR3 DNA reads TGTGCCAGCAGCACAACAGGGGACGGCTACACCTTC. Its protein product is CASSTTGDGYTF.

The chain recombines TRBV19 with TRBJ1-5; D is possibly TRBD1 (6 bases). Germline V CDR1 and CDR2: LNHDA, SQIVND (reference sequence). Trimming took 6 bases from V and 0 from J, leaving 12 bases between them. The CDR3 extends over 15 amino acids. Written as DNA, the CDR3 is TGTGCCAGTAGGGGGGGGCAGTATAGCAATCAGCCCCAGCATTTT. Translated: CASRGGQYSNQPQHF.

This clonotype showed up many times. This chain uses TRBV6-5 with TRBJ1-5; D gene uncertain. This CDR3 region has 14 residues. The germline gives CDR1 MNHEY, CDR2 SVGAGI. The V and J ends lost 4 bases and 8 bases respectively, with 15 bases between them. CDR3 nucleotide sequence: TGTGCCAGCAGTTCCTTTGGCAGTCCGGAGCCCCAGCATTTT. As protein: CASSSFGSPEPQHF.

The V call is TRBV7-6, the J call TRBJ2-7; no firm D call. This CDR3 spans 14 amino acids. Deletions cut 3 bases from V and 2 bases from J, with 11 bases between. The V gene's germline CDR1 is SGHVS and CDR2 FNYEAQ. Here the CDR3 reads CASSFLARAYEQYF. The CDR3 DNA reads TGTGCCAGCAGCTTCCTGGCCCGAGCCTACGAGCAGTACTTC.

The DNA of the CDR3 is TGCAGTGCTAGTTTGGAGGGGATCAATCAGCCCCAGCATTTT. Translation gives CSASLEGINQPQHF. The chain employs TRBV20-1 and TRBJ1-5; tentative D call: TRBD1 (5 bases). Trimming left V 3 bases short and J 3 bases short, with 12 bases between. The CDR3 covers 14 residues. Germline V CDR1 and CDR2: DFQATT, SNEGSKA (reference sequence).

The V gene is TRBV12-3 or TRBV12-4, the J gene TRBJ2-5, with TRBD1 identical over 8 bases. This CDR3 region has 15 residues. The junction had 3 bases not matched to a gene; V was cut back by 3 bases and J by 0 bases. The CDR3 loop is CASSLRQGYQETQYF. For the CDR3, the DNA is TGTGCCAGCAGTTTGAGACAGGGGTACCAAGAGACCCAGTACTTC.

The chain employs TRBV25-1 and TRBJ1-1, with D perhaps matching TRBD1 (6 bases). The germline V gene has CDR1 MGHDK and CDR2 SYGVNS. This CDR3 has 15 residues. The CDR3 coding sequence is TGTGCTAGAGCCCGGGACATTCGGTGGAACACTGAAGCTTTCTTT. It translates to CARARDIRWNTEAFF. Drawing the rest from reference TRBV25-1 and TRBJ1-1, the complete variable domain is EADIYQTPRYLVIGTGKKITLECSQTMGHDKMYWYQQDPGMELHLIHYSYGVNSTEKGDLSSESTVSRIRTEHFPLTLESARPSHTSQYLCARARDIRWNTEAFFGQGTRLTVV.

The V call is TRBV12-3 or TRBV12-4, the J call TRBJ2-7, with 9 bases identical to TRBD1. The CDR3 sequence is 14 residues long. Losses at the gene ends were 6 bases for V and 3 bases for J; bases not matched to a gene: 6. CDR3 sequence reads: CASSRGDRDYEQYF. CDR3 DNA sequence: TGTGCCAGCAGCCGGGGGGACAGGGACTACGAGCAGTACTTC.

V gene TRBV5-5 combines with J gene TRBJ2-7, with TRBD1 matching 8 bases. The V and J ends lost 0 bases and 2 bases, in that order; junction bases with no gene match: 7. Germline V lookup: CDR1 SGHKS, CDR2 YYEKEE (reference sequence). CDR3 length: 16 amino acids. The CDR3 spells CASSLAGGATPYEQYF. The CDR3 DNA reads TGTGCCAGCAGCTTGGCAGGGGGCGCAACCCCCTACGAGCAGTACTTC.

V gene TRBV7-2 combines with J gene TRBJ2-7, with a possible D match to TRBD2 (5 bases). The CDR3 length is 13 residues. Germline V gene lookup returns CDR1 SGHTA and CDR2 FQGNSA. Trimming removed 5 bases from V and 6 bases from J, with 14 bases in between. The CDR3 DNA reads TGTGCCAGCAGCCAGCTACTAGATGGCGAGCAGTACTTC. It translates to CASSQLLDGEQYF.

This clonotype was detected a few times. The rearrangement uses TRBV19 and TRBJ1-5; D unclear. The CDR3 loop spans 11 amino acids. V lost 10 bases and J lost 5, with 9 bases in between. CDR1 and CDR2 (germline): LNHDA, SQIVND (reference sequence). CDR3 sequence reads: CAILRDQPQHF. The CDR3 DNA reads as TGTGCCATCCTACGGGATCAGCCCCAGCATTTT.

J is TRBJ2-2 and V is TRBV7-2; D unclear. Germline values: CDR1 SGHTA, CDR2 FQGNSA. The V end was cut by 6 bases, the J end by 3 bases, with 11 bases between. This CDR3 region has 14 residues. The chain's CDR3 is CASRGLRDTGELFF. The DNA for the CDR3 is TGTGCCAGCAGGGGCCTTCGCGACACCGGGGAGCTGTTTTTT. The full variable domain, with the rest looked up from reference TRBV7-2 and TRBJ2-2, is GAGVSQSPSNKVTEKGKDVELRCDPISGHTALYWYRQSLGQGLEFLIYFQGNSAPDKSGLPSDRFSAERTGGSVSTLTIQRTQQEDSAVYLCASRGLRDTGELFFGEGSRLTVL.

The chain carries TRBV19 and TRBJ1-1, with TRBD1 as a possible D gene (6 bases). Between the trimmed V and J ends, which lost 10 bases and 1 base, there was a span of 16 bases. Germline V gene data show CDR1 as LNHDA and CDR2 as SQIVND (reference sequence). The CDR3 has 14 amino acids. The CDR3 region has the DNA TGTGCCATCAGTACAGGACAGAGGAACACTGAAGCTTTCTTT. This translates into CAISTGQRNTEAFF. Full variable domain (outside the CDR3, taken from reference TRBV19 and TRBJ1-1): DGGITQSPKYLFRKEGQNVTLSCEQNLNHDAMYWYRQDPGQGLRLIYYSQIVNDFQKGDIAEGYSVSREKKESFPLTVTSAQKNPTAFYLCAISTGQRNTEAFFGQGTRLTVV.

This clonotype occurred many times. The V gene is TRBV20-1, the J gene TRBJ1-6; 8 bases agree with TRBD1. The V segment lost 5 bases and the J segment 3 bases; nucleotides outside the gene matches: 6. CDR3 size: 15 residues. Per germline, CDR1 DFQATT and CDR2 SNEGSKA (reference sequence). CDR3 coding DNA: TGCAGTGCTCGGAGGACAGGGAGCTATAATTCACCCCTCCACTTT. Translated: CSARRTGSYNSPLHF.

This clonotype was counted between two and nine times. The rearrangement joins TRBV9 to TRBJ2-7; TRBD1 matches 9 bases. CDR1 SGDLS and CDR2 YYNGEE come from the germline V gene. The V and J ends lost 2 bases and 6 bases, in that order; junction bases with no gene match: 6. The CDR3 has 14 amino acids. In DNA, the CDR3 is TGTGCCAGCAGCGTTACGGGACAGGGAGTCGAGCAGTACTTC. This gives the protein CASSVTGQGVEQYF. Drawing the rest from reference TRBV9 and TRBJ2-7, the complete variable domain is DSGVTQTPKHLITATGQRVTLRCSPRSGDLSVYWYQQSLDQGLQFLIQYYNGEERAKGNILERFSAQQFPDLHSELNLSSLELGDSALYFCASSVTGQGVEQYFGPGTRLTVT.

A remark on this clonotype: A junction boundary mismatches the germline segment, possibly from a read error. The chain couples TRBV6-4 to TRBJ1-1; maybe TRBD1 (5 bases). Germline CDR1 reads MRHNA; CDR2 reads SNTAGT. The CDR3 contains 12 residues. The DNA for the CDR3 is TGCGCCAGTGGCAGGGTGAACACTGAAGCTTTCTTT. This encodes CASGRVNTEAFF.

V gene TRBV2 combines with J gene TRBJ2-2; 9 bases map to TRBD1. Unmatched junction bases numbered 12, after V lost 8 bases and J lost 5 bases. This CDR3 region has 16 residues. The germline V gene has CDR1 SNHLY and CDR2 FYNNEI. CDR3 protein: CASAGPGQGITGELFF. The DNA for the CDR3 is TGTGCCAGCGCTGGACCGGGACAGGGTATAACCGGGGAGCTGTTTTTT.

The table lists this clonotype with many counts. The rearrangement joins TRBV12-3 or TRBV12-4 to TRBJ2-5, with D perhaps matching TRBD1 (6 bases). CDR3 length: 14 amino acids. The V end lost 5 bases, the J end lost 2 bases, and 12 bases lay between the germline ends. CDR3 amino acids: CASSPQGLQETQYF. The CDR3 DNA reads TGTGCCAGCAGTCCTCAGGGGCTACAAGAGACCCAGTACTTC.

This clonotype was detected once. Just one base apart from a much larger clone, this may be a read error. The rearrangement joins TRBV6-6 to TRBJ1-2, with D unclear. Germline CDR1 MNHNY, CDR2 SVGAGI (reference sequence). The CDR3 loop spans 11 amino acids. This CDR3 is CASTHVFGYPF. CDR3 coding DNA: TGTGCCAGCACACACGTTTTTGGCTACCCCTTC.

The sample holds a few counts of this clonotype. The chain is built from TRBV25-1 and TRBJ2-7; tentatively, D is TRBD2 (6 bases). The germline V gene encodes CDR1 MGHDK and CDR2 SYGVNS. This CDR3 comprises 15 residues. Trimming pared 3 bases from V and 5 bases from J, leaving 17 bases between. As DNA, the CDR3 is TGTGCCAGCAGTGACGAGCGGGCCCTGGCCAACGAGCAGTACTTC. This translates into CASSDERALANEQYF.

The V call is TRBV20-1, the J call TRBJ2-2, with 9 positions matching TRBD1. The CDR3 has 14 amino acids. Germline V CDR1 and CDR2: DFQATT, SNEGSKA (reference sequence). J gave up 7 bases and V 2 bases, and 5 bases lay outside the gene matches. CDR3 in amino acids: CSARPGQGIGELFF. CDR3 coding DNA: TGCAGTGCTAGACCGGGACAGGGAATCGGGGAGCTGTTTTTT.

The rearrangement uses TRBV15 and TRBJ2-2; D may match TRBD1 or TRBD2 (6 bases each). Trimming left V 2 bases short and J 6 bases short, with 16 bases between. CDR3 length equals 16 residues. Germline CDR1 is LNHNV and CDR2 is YYDKDF (reference sequence). CDR3 bases: TGTGCCACCAGCAGATACGGGGGCGAGTCCGCCGGGGAGCTGTTTTTT. It is translated as CATSRYGGESAGELFF.